Below, 4 T cell receptor beta chains from the same sample are listed, as sequenced in a study of T cells in Graves' hyperthyroidism and ophthalmopathy (dated by TCRdb to about 2019). The library was produced with multiplex PCR. The instrument was an Illumina HiSeq 2000. The TCR beta CDR3 regions were amplified from RNA transcripts. The TCR CDR3 was subjected to a first round of RT-PCR using the HTBI primer set and the Qiagen OneStep RT-PCR kit. The public sequencing data were trimmed at Q25 with fastp and processed into clonotypes with MiXCR by TCRdb, which kept only in-frame beta chains. CDR3 protein sequences are deduplicated, and each keeps its most common genes and DNA. The sample records about 260,000 distinct CDR3 sequences, about 17% of which are singletons. The top ten hold under 35% of the sample. Sequencing was done on a sample of blood. These TCRs come from a woman aged 18-29 years with Graves' ophthalmopathy.

Many counts were recorded for this clonotype. V usage is TRBV30 and J usage is TRBJ2-7; 9 positions agree with TRBD1. The junction had 0 bases not matched to a gene; V was cut back by 3 bases and J by 3 bases. Germline loops: CDR1 GTSNPN, CDR2 SVGIG (reference sequence). The CDR3 is 12 amino acids. The CDR3 nucleotides read TGTGCCTGGAGGACAGGGGGCTACGAGCAGTACTTC. Its translation: CAWRTGGYEQYF.

This clonotype was observed at least ten times. The rearrangement uses TRBV5-1 and TRBJ2-5; 10 bases match TRBD2. The CDR3 consists of 16 residues. Germline CDR1 and CDR2: SGHRS and YFSETQ. J was trimmed by 1 base and V by 1 base; bases with no gene match: 4. CDR3 loop: CASSLNLAGAQETQYF. As DNA, the CDR3 is TGCGCCAGCAGCTTGAATCTAGCGGGGGCCCAAGAGACCCAGTACTTC.

Many counts were recorded for this clonotype. The J gene is TRBJ1-1, the V gene TRBV7-9, with D perhaps TRBD1 (5 bases). This CDR3 has 15 residues. Germline-derived CDR1 and CDR2 are SEHNR and FQNEAQ (reference sequence). V lost 3 bases to trimming and J lost 0 bases, with 11 bases between them. For the CDR3, the DNA is TGTGCCAGCAGCTTCCAGGGACGGGTGAACACTGAAGCTTTCTTT. Translation gives CASSFQGRVNTEAFF. Together with reference TRBV7-9 and TRBJ1-1, the CDR3 gives the full variable domain: DTGVSQNPRHKITKRGQNVTFRCDPISEHNRLYWYRQTLGQGPEFLTYFQNEAQLEKSRLLSDRFSAERPKGSFSTLEIQRTEQGDSAMYLCASSFQGRVNTEAFFGQGTRLTVV.

At least ten counts were recorded for this clonotype. The rearrangement uses TRBV30 and TRBJ2-7, with D unclear. The CDR3 sequence is 13 residues long. Per germline, CDR1 GTSNPN and CDR2 SVGIG (reference sequence). Between the trimmed V and J ends, which lost 0 bases and 2 bases, there was a span of 8 bases. DNA for the CDR3: TGTGCCTGGAGTGTATCAGGAGCCTACGAGCAGTACTTC. It yields the protein CAWSVSGAYEQYF. Together with reference TRBV30 and TRBJ2-7, the CDR3 gives the full variable domain: SQTIHQWPATLVQPVGSPLSLECTVEGTSNPNLYWYRQAAGRGLQLLFYSVGIGQISSEVPQNLSASRPQDRQFILSSKKLLLSDSGFYLCAWSVSGAYEQYFGPGTRLTVT.